These 9 T cell receptor beta chains were all obtained from the same sample, sequenced in a study of a mutant IDH1 vaccine in newly diagnosed glioma. Their antigens are not known. Produced via immunoSEQ multiplex PCR; TCRdb's table is partial and in-frame only. The table shows some 60,000 clones, with about four fifths occurring only once. Noted time point: week 11, during vaccination. The vaccine gave 300 ug of a 20-mer mutant IDH1 peptide subcutaneously per dose. Sequencing was performed on PBMCs, taken from a glioma patient whose treatment included an IDH1 peptide vaccine. Every receptor here comes from a man aged 50 to 60 with glioma.

The chain links TRBV5-1 to TRBJ2-1; 8 bases are a match to TRBD1. Germline values: CDR1 SGHRS, CDR2 YFSETQ. J lost 7 bases, V lost 1 base, and 7 bases had no gene match. The CDR3 contains 15 residues. The DNA of the CDR3 is TGCGCCAGCAGCTTGACGGACAGGGATCTGAATGAGCAGTTCTTC. Translation gives CASSLTDRDLNEQFF.

This clone is labeled as medium-sized (0.01 to 0.1%). The chain recombines TRBV15 with TRBJ1-5; 10 nucleotides agree with TRBD1. J lost 6 bases, V lost 7 bases, and 6 bases had no gene match. Per the germline V gene, CDR1 is LNHNV and CDR2 is YYDKDF (reference sequence). This CDR3 region has 14 residues. The CDR3 protein is CATNPDRGPQPQHF. The DNA for the CDR3 is TGTGCCACCAATCCTGACAGGGGGCCTCAGCCCCAGCATTTT.

The CDR3 is CASSTTAGGNEQFF. The CDR3 nucleotides read TGCGCCAGCAGCACGACGGCCGGGGGCAATGAGCAGTTCTTC. The rearrangement links TRBV5-1 to TRBJ2-1, with a weak D call TRBD2 (6 bases). The CDR3 runs to 14 residues. V was clipped by 4 bases and J by 6 bases, with 14 bases between them. The germline CDR1 and CDR2 sequences are SGHRS and YFSETQ.

The chain is built from TRBV19 and TRBJ1-2; tentatively, D is TRBD1 (5 bases). Germline V gene lookup returns CDR1 LNHDA and CDR2 SQIVND (reference sequence). V was trimmed by 6 bases and J by 2 bases, leaving 13 bases between them. The CDR3 contains 14 residues. The chain's CDR3 is CASSYRNRNYGYTF. The CDR3 DNA is TGTGCCAGTAGCTACAGGAACAGGAACTATGGCTACACCTTC.

This clone has just a few counts. This sequence joins TRBV5-6 and TRBJ1-1; D unresolved. This CDR3 contains 15 residues. Trimming shortened V by 2 bases and J by 0 bases, and 11 bases separated the two germline ends. Germline V lookup: CDR1 SGHDT, CDR2 YYEEEE. The CDR3 nucleotides read TGTGCCAGCAGCTTTAATCCCAACTTGAACACTGAAGCTTTCTTT. It yields the protein CASSFNPNLNTEAFF.

The chain combines TRBV7-9 with TRBJ2-1; 10 bases match TRBD2. V shed 1 base and J 6 bases; nucleotides not matched to a gene: 3. The CDR3 is 15 amino acids. The germline V gene encodes CDR1 SEHNR and CDR2 FQNEAQ (reference sequence). CDR3 residues: CASSLGSGRSNEQFF. In nucleotides, the CDR3 is TGTGCCAGCAGCTTAGGTAGCGGGAGGTCCAATGAGCAGTTCTTC.

The rearrangement links TRBV7-9 to TRBJ1-4, with D possibly being TRBD1 (5 bases). Germline V gene lookup returns CDR1 SEHNR and CDR2 FQNEAQ (reference sequence). The CDR3 covers 14 residues. Trimming shortened V by 4 bases and J by 8 bases, and 14 bases separated the two germline ends. CDR3 coding DNA: TGTGCCAGCAGCTCCCCCATGGGACCAGAAAAACTGTTTTTT. It is translated as CASSSPMGPEKLFF.

This chain links TRBV20-1 with TRBJ2-3, with D unresolved. The CDR3 is made up of 10 amino acids. Germline V gene lookup returns CDR1 DFQATT and CDR2 SNEGSKA (reference sequence). V shed 3 bases and J shed 2 bases, with 0 bases lying between them. CDR3 region: CSASTDTQYF. DNA of the CDR3: TGCAGTGCTAGCACAGATACGCAGTATTTT.

The chain links TRBV23-1 to TRBJ2-7; 11 nucleotides line up with TRBD1. TRBV23-1 has ORF status, its function being uncertain. The CDR3 runs 14 residues. Trimming removed 6 bases from V and 4 bases from J; junction bases left unmatched: 5. In DNA, the CDR3 is TGCGCCAGCAGCCCTGGACAGGGGGCATACGAGCAGTACTTC. It yields the protein CASSPGQGAYEQYF.